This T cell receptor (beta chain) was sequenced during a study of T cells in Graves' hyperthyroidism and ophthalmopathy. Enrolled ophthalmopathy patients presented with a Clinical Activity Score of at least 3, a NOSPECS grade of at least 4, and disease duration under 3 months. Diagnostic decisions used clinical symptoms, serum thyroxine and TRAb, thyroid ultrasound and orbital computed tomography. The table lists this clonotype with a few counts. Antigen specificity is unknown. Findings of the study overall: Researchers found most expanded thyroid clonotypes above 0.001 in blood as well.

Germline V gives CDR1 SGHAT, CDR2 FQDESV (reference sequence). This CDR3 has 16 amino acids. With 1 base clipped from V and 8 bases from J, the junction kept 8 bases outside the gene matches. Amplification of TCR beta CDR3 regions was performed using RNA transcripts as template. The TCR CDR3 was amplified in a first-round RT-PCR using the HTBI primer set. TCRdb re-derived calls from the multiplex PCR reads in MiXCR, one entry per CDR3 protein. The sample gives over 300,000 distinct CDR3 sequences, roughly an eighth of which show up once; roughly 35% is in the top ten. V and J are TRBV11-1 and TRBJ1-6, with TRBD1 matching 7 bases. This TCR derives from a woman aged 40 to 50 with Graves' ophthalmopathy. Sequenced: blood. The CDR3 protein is CASSLGGDRGYSPLHF. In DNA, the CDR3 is TGTGCCAGCAGCTTAGGCGGGGACAGAGGCTATTCACCCCTCCACTTT.